The rows below give T cell receptor beta chains drawn from one sample of a study of T cells in Graves' hyperthyroidism and ophthalmopathy. In TCRdb, the multiplex PCR reads were re-called with MiXCR into one record per CDR3 protein. The profile shows some 400,000 distinct CDR3 sequences, roughly 13% of them singletons. Sequenced material: blood. These receptors originate from a young man with Graves' hyperthyroidism that later progressed to Graves' ophthalmopathy. The conserved cysteine and the conserved F or W are not part of the CDR3 here. Each record gives: V gene, J gene, CDR3 protein.

v_gene: TRBV6-2/TRBV6-3
j_gene: TRBJ2-4
CDR3aa: ASSYSRGSQNIQY

v_gene: TRBV3-1
j_gene: TRBJ1-2
CDR3aa: ASSPPTRSNYGYT

v_gene: TRBV5-1
j_gene: TRBJ1-1
CDR3aa: ASSLETGATEAF

v_gene: TRBV24-1
j_gene: TRBJ2-2
CDR3aa: ATSDVRGYFNAGELF

v_gene: TRBV6-1
j_gene: TRBJ2-1
CDR3aa: ASSEDRASYNEQF

v_gene: TRBV7-9
j_gene: TRBJ2-7
CDR3aa: ASSPKDRPIYEQY

v_gene: TRBV6-1
j_gene: TRBJ2-3
CDR3aa: ASSYPDSTDTQY

v_gene: TRBV11-2
j_gene: TRBJ2-3
CDR3aa: ASSLEGRETDTQY

v_gene: TRBV20-1
j_gene: TRBJ2-1
CDR3aa: SARGSGPSYNEQF

v_gene: TRBV7-2
j_gene: TRBJ2-7
CDR3aa: TSSLVRYEQY

v_gene: TRBV10-3
j_gene: TRBJ2-7
CDR3aa: AISETGTGDEQY

v_gene: TRBV7-2
j_gene: TRBJ2-1
CDR3aa: ASSRGGADNEQF

v_gene: TRBV12-3/TRBV12-4
j_gene: TRBJ2-1
CDR3aa: ASSSGSSYNERF

v_gene: TRBV5-5
j_gene: TRBJ2-7
CDR3aa: ASSTGHQGGYEQY

v_gene: TRBV27
j_gene: TRBJ1-6
CDR3aa: ASTGQGWSPLH

v_gene: TRBV5-1
j_gene: TRBJ2-1
CDR3aa: ASSLQGLAASNEQF

v_gene: TRBV3-1
j_gene: TRBJ2-1
CDR3aa: ASSHSLGEQF

v_gene: TRBV14
j_gene: TRBJ2-1
CDR3aa: ASSQDWLAGGRSYNEQF

v_gene: TRBV6-5
j_gene: TRBJ2-2
CDR3aa: ASSYSRSGELF

v_gene: TRBV7-9
j_gene: TRBJ2-2
CDR3aa: ASSPSPATANTGELF

v_gene: TRBV7-2
j_gene: TRBJ2-5
CDR3aa: ASSGAHPQETQY

v_gene: TRBV12-5
j_gene: TRBJ2-1
CDR3aa: ASGLGDPPYNEQF